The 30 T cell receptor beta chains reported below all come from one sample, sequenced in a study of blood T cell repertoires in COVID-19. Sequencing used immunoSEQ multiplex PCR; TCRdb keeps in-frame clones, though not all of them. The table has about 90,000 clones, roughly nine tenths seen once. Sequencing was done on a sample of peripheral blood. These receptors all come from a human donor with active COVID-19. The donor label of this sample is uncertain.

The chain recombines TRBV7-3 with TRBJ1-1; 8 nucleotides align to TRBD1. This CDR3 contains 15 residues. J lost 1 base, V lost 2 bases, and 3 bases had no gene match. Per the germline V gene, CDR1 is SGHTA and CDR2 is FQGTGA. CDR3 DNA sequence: TGTGCCAGCAGCTTAGAGACAGGGGAGAACACTGAAGCTTTCTTT. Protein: CASSLETGENTEAFF. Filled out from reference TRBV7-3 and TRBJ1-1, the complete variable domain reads GAGVSQTPSNKVTEKGKYVELRCDPISGHTALYWYRQSLGQGPEFLIYFQGTGAADDSGLPNDRFFAVRPEGSVSTLKIQRTERGDSAVYLCASSLETGENTEAFFGQGTRLTVV.

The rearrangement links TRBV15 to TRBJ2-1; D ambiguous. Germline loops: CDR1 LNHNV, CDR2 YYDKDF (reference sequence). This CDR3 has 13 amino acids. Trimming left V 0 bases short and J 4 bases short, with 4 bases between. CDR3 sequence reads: CATSRERYNEQFF. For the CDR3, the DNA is TGTGCCACCAGCAGAGAGCGGTACAATGAGCAGTTCTTC.

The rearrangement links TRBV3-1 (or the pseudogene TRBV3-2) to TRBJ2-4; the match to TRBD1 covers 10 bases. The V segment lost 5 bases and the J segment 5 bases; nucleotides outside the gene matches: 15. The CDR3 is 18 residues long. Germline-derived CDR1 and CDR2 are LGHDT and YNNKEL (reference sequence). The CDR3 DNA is TGTGCCAGCAGCTCCCTTTACGGGACAGGGGTTAGCCAAAACATTCAGTACTTC. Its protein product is CASSSLYGTGVSQNIQYF.

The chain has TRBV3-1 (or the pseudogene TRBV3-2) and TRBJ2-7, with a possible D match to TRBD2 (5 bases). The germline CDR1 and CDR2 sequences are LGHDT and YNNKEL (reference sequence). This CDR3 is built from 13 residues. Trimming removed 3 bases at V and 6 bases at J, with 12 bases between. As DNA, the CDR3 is TGTGCCAGCAGCCAGGGATCGGGGATCGAGCAGTACTTC. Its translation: CASSQGSGIEQYF.

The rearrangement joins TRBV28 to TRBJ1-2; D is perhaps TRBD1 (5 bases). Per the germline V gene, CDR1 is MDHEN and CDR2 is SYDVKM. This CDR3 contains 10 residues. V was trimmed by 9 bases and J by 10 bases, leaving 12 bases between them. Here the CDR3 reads CASRGLDYTF. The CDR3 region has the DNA TGTGCCAGTAGGGGCTTAGACTACACCTTC.

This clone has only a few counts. Here the CDR3 DNA reads TGTGCCAGCAGCTCTGACAGGGACACTGAAGCTTTCTTT. It is translated as CASSSDRDTEAFF. The chain uses TRBV5-4 and TRBJ1-1; 7 nucleotides match TRBD1. Germline CDR1 reads SGHNT; CDR2 reads YYREEE (reference sequence). V lost 3 bases and J lost 3; bases outside the gene matches: 2. The CDR3 has 13 amino acids.

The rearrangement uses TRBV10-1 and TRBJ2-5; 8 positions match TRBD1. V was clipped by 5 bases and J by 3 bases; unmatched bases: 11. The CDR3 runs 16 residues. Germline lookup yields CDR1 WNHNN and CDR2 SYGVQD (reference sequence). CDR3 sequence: CASSSDRGRSEETQYF. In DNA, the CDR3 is TGCGCCAGCAGTTCTGACAGGGGAAGGTCGGAAGAGACCCAGTACTTC.

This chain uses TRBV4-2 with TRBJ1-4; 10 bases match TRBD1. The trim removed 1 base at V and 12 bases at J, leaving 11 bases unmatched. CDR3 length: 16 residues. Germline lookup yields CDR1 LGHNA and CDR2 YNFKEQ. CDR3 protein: CASSQGVGQGDQQLFF. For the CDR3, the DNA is TGTGCCAGCAGCCAAGGGGTAGGACAGGGGGACCAGCAACTGTTTTTT.

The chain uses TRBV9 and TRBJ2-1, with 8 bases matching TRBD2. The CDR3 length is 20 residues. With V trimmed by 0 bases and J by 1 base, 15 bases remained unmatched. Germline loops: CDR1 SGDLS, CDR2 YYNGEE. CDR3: CASSVESNWGAGASYNEQFF. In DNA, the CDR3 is TGTGCCAGCAGCGTAGAGTCTAATTGGGGAGCGGGGGCTTCCTACAATGAGCAGTTCTTC.

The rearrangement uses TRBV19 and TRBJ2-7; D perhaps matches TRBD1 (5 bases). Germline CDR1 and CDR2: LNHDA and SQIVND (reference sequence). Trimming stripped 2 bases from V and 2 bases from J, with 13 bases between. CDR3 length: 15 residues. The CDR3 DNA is TGTGCCAGTAGTATATCGGTTAGACAGCCCTACGAGCAGTACTTC. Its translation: CASSISVRQPYEQYF. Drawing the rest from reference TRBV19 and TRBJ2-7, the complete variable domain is DGGITQSPKYLFRKEGQNVTLSCEQNLNHDAMYWYRQDPGQGLRLIYYSQIVNDFQKGDIAEGYSVSREKKESFPLTVTSAQKNPTAFYLCASSISVRQPYEQYFGPGTRLTVT.

The CDR3 sequence: CASRRTRLVEETQYF. CDR3 bases: TGTGCCAGCAGACGTACTAGGCTGGTGGAAGAGACCCAGTACTTC. V and J are TRBV3-1 (or the pseudogene TRBV3-2) and TRBJ2-5; weak D call: TRBD2 (5 bases). The V gene's germline CDR1 is LGHDT and CDR2 YNNKEL (reference sequence). The CDR3 loop spans 15 amino acids. V shed 6 bases and J shed 3 bases, with 17 bases lying between them.

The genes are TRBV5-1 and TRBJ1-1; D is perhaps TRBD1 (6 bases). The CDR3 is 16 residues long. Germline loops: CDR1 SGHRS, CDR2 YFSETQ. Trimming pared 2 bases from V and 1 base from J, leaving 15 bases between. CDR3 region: CASSFRQAPANTEAFF. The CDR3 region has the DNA TGCGCCAGCAGCTTCCGACAGGCCCCAGCGAACACTGAAGCTTTCTTT.

Written as DNA, the CDR3 is TGCGCCAGCAGGGACGGGGGGGCCGCAGATACGCAGTATTTT. Its protein product is CASRDGGAADTQYF. V and J are TRBV5-1 and TRBJ2-3; TRBD2 aligns across 8 bases. CDR1 is SGHRS, CDR2 YFSETQ, per germline. The CDR3 runs 14 residues. Trimming removed 5 bases from V and 4 bases from J; junction bases left unmatched: 6.

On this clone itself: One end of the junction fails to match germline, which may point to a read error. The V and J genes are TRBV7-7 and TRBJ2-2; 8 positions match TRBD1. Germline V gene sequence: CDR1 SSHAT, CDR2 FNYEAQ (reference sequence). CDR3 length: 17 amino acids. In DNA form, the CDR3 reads TGTGCTAGCAGCGTTCGAGGACAGGGAGTGAACACCGGGGAGCTGTTTTTT. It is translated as CASSVRGQGVNTGELFF.

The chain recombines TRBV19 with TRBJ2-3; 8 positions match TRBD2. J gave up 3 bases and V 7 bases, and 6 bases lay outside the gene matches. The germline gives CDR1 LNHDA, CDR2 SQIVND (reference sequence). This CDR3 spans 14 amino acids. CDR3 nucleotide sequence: TGTGCCAGTAATGCGGGGGGCTGGACAGATACGCAGTATTTT. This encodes CASNAGGWTDTQYF. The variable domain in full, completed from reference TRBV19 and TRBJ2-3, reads DGGITQSPKYLFRKEGQNVTLSCEQNLNHDAMYWYRQDPGQGLRLIYYSQIVNDFQKGDIAEGYSVSREKKESFPLTVTSAQKNPTAFYLCASNAGGWTDTQYFGPGTRLTVL.

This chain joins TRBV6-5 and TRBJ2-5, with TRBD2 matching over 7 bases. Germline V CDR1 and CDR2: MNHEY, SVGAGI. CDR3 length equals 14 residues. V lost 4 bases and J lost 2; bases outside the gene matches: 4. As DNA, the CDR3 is TGTGCCAGCAGTTTGACGGGGGGACAAGAGACCCAGTACTTC. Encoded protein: CASSLTGGQETQYF.

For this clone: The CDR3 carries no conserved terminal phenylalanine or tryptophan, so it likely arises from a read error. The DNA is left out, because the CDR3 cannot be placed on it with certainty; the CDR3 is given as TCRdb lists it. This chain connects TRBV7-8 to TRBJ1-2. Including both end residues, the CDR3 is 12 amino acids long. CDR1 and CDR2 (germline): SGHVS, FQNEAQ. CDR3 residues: CASSLANGPSFL.

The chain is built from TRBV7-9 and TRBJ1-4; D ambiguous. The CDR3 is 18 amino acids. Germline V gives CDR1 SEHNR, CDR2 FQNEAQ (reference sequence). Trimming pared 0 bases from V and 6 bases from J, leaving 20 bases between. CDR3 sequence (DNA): TGTGCCAGCAGCTTAGCGACGGTGTCTTTGGGCCTCGATGAAAAACTGTTTTTT. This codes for CASSLATVSLGLDEKLFF.

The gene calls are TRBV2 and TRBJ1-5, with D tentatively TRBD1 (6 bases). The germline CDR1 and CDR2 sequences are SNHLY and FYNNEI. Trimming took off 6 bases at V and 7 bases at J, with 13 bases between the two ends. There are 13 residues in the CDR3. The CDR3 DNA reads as TGTGCCAGCAGACTACAGGGAGGGCAGCCCCAGCATTTT. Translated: CASRLQGGQPQHF. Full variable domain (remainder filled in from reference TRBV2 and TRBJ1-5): EPEVTQTPSHQVTQMGQEVILRCVPISNHLYFYWYRQILGQKVEFLVSFYNNEISEKSEIFDDQFSVERPDGSNFTLKIRSTKLEDSAMYFCASRLQGGQPQHFGDGTRLSIL.

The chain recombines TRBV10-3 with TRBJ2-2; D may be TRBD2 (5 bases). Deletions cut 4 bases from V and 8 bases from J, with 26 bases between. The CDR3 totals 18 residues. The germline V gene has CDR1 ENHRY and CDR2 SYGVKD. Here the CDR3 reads CAISVILVWTPLGGELFF. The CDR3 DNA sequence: TGTGCCATCAGTGTAATATTGGTCTGGACTCCTCTGGGGGGGGAGCTGTTTTTT.

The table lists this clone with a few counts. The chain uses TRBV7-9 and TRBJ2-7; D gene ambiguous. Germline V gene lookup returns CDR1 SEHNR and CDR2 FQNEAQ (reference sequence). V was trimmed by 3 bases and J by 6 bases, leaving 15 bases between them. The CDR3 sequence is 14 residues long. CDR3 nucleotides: TGTGCCAGCAGCTTTGGCCAGAGCGACGGCGAGCAGTACTTC. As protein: CASSFGQSDGEQYF.

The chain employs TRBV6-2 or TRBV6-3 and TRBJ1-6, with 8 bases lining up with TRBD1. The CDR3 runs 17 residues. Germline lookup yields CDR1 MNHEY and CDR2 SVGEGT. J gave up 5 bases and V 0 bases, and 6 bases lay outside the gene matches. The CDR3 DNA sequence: TGTGCCAGCAGTTACTCCTGGACAGGGTCCCATAATTCACCCCTCCACTTT. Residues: CASSYSWTGSHNSPLHF.

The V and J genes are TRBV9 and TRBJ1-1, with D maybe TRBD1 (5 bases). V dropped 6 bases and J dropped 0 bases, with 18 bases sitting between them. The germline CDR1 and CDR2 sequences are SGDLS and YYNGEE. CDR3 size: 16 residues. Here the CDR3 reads CASNTEDRGMNTEAFF. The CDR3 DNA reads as TGTGCCAGCAACACCGAGGATAGGGGAATGAACACTGAAGCTTTCTTT.

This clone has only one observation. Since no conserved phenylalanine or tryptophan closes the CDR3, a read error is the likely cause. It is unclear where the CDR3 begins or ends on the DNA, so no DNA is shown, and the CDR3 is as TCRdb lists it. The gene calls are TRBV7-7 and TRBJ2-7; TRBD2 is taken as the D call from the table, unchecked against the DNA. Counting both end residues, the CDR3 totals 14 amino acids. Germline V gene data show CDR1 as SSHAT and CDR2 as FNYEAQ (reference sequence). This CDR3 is CASSPNQGDSPIPI.

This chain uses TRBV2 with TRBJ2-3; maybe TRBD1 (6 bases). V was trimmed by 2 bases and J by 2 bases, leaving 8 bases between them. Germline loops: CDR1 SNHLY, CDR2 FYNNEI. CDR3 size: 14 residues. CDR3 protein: CASSERGYTDTQYF. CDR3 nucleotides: TGTGCCAGCAGTGAAAGGGGGTACACAGATACGCAGTATTTT.

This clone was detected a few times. CDR3 nucleotides: TGTGCCAGCAGTAGCCCGCGGGCCCCCCCGTACTTC. It specifies CASSSPRAPPYF. V gene TRBV6-5 combines with J gene TRBJ2-5; possible D gene TRBD2, 5 bases. Germline lookup yields CDR1 MNHEY and CDR2 SVGAGI. Trimming cost V 5 bases and J 13 bases, with 17 bases left between them. The CDR3 contains 12 residues.

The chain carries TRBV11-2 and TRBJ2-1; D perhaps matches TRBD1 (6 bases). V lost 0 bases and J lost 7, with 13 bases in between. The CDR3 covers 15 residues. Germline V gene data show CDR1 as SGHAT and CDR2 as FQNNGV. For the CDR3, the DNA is TGTGCCAGCAGCTTAGACAGGGGCTGGGGTAATGAGCAGTTCTTC. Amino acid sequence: CASSLDRGWGNEQFF.

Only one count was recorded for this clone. In DNA form, the CDR3 reads TGCGCCAGCAGTCGCAATCCTACAGGGCTGAGGTGGAATGGCTACACCTTC. Its protein product is CASSRNPTGLRWNGYTF. The chain links TRBV23-1 to TRBJ1-2; D may be TRBD1 (6 bases). TRBV23-1 is given ORF status, its function remaining uncertain. The CDR3 has 17 amino acids. Trimming removed 4 bases at V and 6 bases at J, with 24 bases between.

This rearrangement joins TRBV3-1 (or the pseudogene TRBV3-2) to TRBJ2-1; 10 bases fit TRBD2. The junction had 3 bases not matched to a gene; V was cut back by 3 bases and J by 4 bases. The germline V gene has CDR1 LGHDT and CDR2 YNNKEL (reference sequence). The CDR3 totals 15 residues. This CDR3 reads CASSQISGGYNEQFF. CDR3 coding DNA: TGTGCCAGCAGCCAGATTAGCGGGGGGTACAATGAGCAGTTCTTC.

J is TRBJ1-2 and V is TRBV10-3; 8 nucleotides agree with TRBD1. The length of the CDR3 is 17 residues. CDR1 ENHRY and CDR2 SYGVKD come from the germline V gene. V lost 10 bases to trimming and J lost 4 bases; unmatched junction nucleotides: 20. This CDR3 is CATLAPGQASLGYGYTF. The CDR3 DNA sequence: TGTGCCACACTCGCGCCGGGACAGGCATCTCTTGGCTATGGCTACACCTTC.